The rows below give T cell receptor beta chains drawn from one sample of a study of blood T cells in healthy people across ages. TCRdb redid the calling of the 5' RACE reads with MiXCR, one entry per CDR3 protein. Altogether around 1.5 million distinct CDR3 sequences are present, roughly 59% being singletons, with the ten largest covering roughly 6.3%. Sequencing was done on a sample of blood. These receptors came from a young man in good health. Each CDR3 is given with its conserved first and last residue. The order of the fields is V gene, J gene, clone size, CDR3 length, D gene, CDR3 protein, CDR3 DNA. D genes are given only for firm matches. Clone size is given for some rows only: seen once, a few or many times, or a class if the clone is expanded.

>TRBV12-3/TRBV12-4|TRBJ2-2|NA|16|NA
CASSLAYSENTGELFF
TGTGCCAGCAGTTTAGCCTACTCAGAGAACACCGGGGAGCTGTTTTTT
>TRBV7-2|TRBJ2-1|NA|12|NA
CASSFDGLEQFF
TGTGCCAGCAGCTTTGACGGCCTAGAGCAGTTCTTC
>TRBV29-1|TRBJ2-7|many|14|NA
CSVEDGPGSSEQYF
TGCAGCGTTGAAGACGGCCCAGGGAGTTCCGAGCAGTACTTC
>TRBV4-1|TRBJ1-1|NA|13|NA
CASSQVSRPEAFF
TGCGCCAGCAGCCAAGTTTCCCGGCCTGAAGCTTTCTTT
>TRBV27|TRBJ1-1|NA|14|NA
CASSWQFQNTEAFF
TGTGCCAGCAGTTGGCAATTCCAGAACACTGAAGCTTTCTTT
>TRBV7-9|TRBJ2-1|NA|14|NA
CASSLVLGFDTQFF
TGTGCCAGCAGCTTAGTCTTGGGGTTTGATACGCAGTTCTTC
>TRBV20-1|TRBJ2-4|NA|17|TRBD2
CSARPSGRAGAKNIQYF
TGCAGTGCTAGACCCAGCGGGAGGGCCGGGGCCAAAAACATTCAGTACTTC
>TRBV6-5|TRBJ1-4|few|14|NA
CASSAKRNGEKLFF
TGTGCCAGCAGTGCGAAAAGGAATGGGGAAAAACTGTTTTTT
>TRBV12-3/TRBV12-4|TRBJ1-6|NA|16|TRBD1
CASSFGTGERNSPLHF
TGTGCCAGCAGTTTCGGGACAGGGGAGCGGAATTCACCCCTCCACTTT
>TRBV6-1|TRBJ1-5|NA|15|NA
CASRDMGLSNQPQHF
TGTGCCAGCCGGGACATGGGTTTGAGCAATCAGCCCCAGCATTTT
>TRBV12-3/TRBV12-4|TRBJ1-4|NA|14|NA
CASTRQPGDEKLFF
TGTGCCAGCACCCGACAGCCTGGTGATGAAAAACTGTTTTTT
>TRBV2|TRBJ2-3|few|12|NA
CASSDKIDTQYF
TGTGCCAGCAGTGATAAGATAGATACGCAGTATTTT
>TRBV7-9|TRBJ2-1|NA|12|NA
CASSFGRGEGFF
TGTGCCAGCAGCTTTGGACGGGGAGAGGGGTTCTTC
>TRBV6-2/TRBV6-3|TRBJ1-5|few|12|NA
CASSYSSGPQHF
TGTGCCAGCAGTTACTCCTCTGGGCCCCAGCATTTT
>TRBV5-6|TRBJ2-7|NA|17|TRBD2
CASSSLDSGLGVYEQYF
TGTGCCAGCAGCAGCCTCGATAGTGGACTAGGTGTCTACGAGCAGTACTTC
>TRBV4-2|TRBJ2-3|few|14|NA
CASSRGLAPDTQYF
TGTGCCAGCAGCAGAGGTCTAGCGCCGGATACGCAGTATTTT
>TRBV4-1|TRBJ1-6|once|15|NA
CASSQEKGPRSPLHF
TGCGCCAGCAGCCAAGAGAAGGGTCCAAGATCACCCCTCCACTTT
>TRBV2|TRBJ2-7|few|14|TRBD2
CASSARTSFHEQYF
TGTGCCAGCAGTGCGAGGACTAGCTTCCACGAGCAGTACTTC
>TRBV20-1|TRBJ2-1|NA|18|TRBD2
CSARDLGAASGIHNEQFF
TGCAGTGCTAGAGATCTGGGCGCGGCTAGCGGGATTCACAATGAGCAGTTCTTC
>TRBV5-4|TRBJ1-2|few|12|NA
CASQGWDYGYTF
TGTGCCAGCCAGGGGTGGGACTATGGCTACACCTTC
>TRBV29-1|TRBJ2-1|NA|13|TRBD2
CSVVRGVDNEQFF
TGCAGCGTGGTTCGGGGGGTGGACAATGAGCAGTTCTTC
>TRBV28|TRBJ2-6|NA|17|NA
CASSLVASASGANVLTF
TGTGCCAGCAGTTTAGTTGCTTCAGCTTCTGGGGCCAACGTCCTGACTTTC
>TRBV12-3/TRBV12-4|TRBJ1-1|NA|13|NA
CASSEEKYSEAFF
TGTGCCAGCAGCGAAGAGAAGTATTCTGAAGCTTTCTTT
>TRBV12-3/TRBV12-4|TRBJ1-2|once|13|NA
CASSLLEDYGYTF
TGTGCCAGCAGTTTATTGGAAGACTATGGCTACACCTTC
>TRBV4-2|TRBJ1-6|NA|18|NA
CASSQVVWARSYNSPLHF
TGTGCCAGCAGCCAAGTCGTCTGGGCTAGGTCCTATAATTCACCCCTCCACTTT
>TRBV20-1|TRBJ2-1|once|15|NA
CSIPPLRWRGNEQFF
TGCAGTATCCCCCCACTAAGGTGGCGAGGGAATGAGCAGTTCTTC
>TRBV6-1|TRBJ2-7|NA|16|TRBD2
CASSENGLAGSYEQYF
TGTGCCAGCAGTGAAAACGGACTAGCGGGGTCCTACGAGCAGTACTTC
>TRBV4-1|TRBJ1-2|NA|15|NA
CASSQERGAINGYTF
TGCGCCAGCAGCCAAGAGCGGGGTGCTATCAATGGCTACACCTTC
>TRBV6-2/TRBV6-3|TRBJ2-2|NA|15|NA
CASSHVRGNSGELFF
TGTGCCAGCAGTCACGTTAGGGGGAATTCCGGGGAGCTGTTTTTT
>TRBV29-1|TRBJ2-3|few|14|TRBD1
CSVDRDRVPDTQYF
TGCAGCGTTGACCGGGACAGGGTCCCAGATACGCAGTATTTT
>TRBV9|TRBJ1-1|NA|13|NA
CASSVAENTEAFF
TGTGCCAGCAGCGTAGCGGAGAACACTGAAGCTTTCTTT
>TRBV20-1|TRBJ2-1|NA|17|TRBD2
CSASLVAGTTVFSEQFF
TGCAGTGCTAGTTTGGTGGCCGGGACTACGGTTTTCAGTGAGCAGTTCTTC
>TRBV20-1|TRBJ1-1|once|14|NA
CSARDLEGDTDAFF
TGCAGTGCTAGAGATTTGGAAGGGGACACTGACGCTTTCTTT